This T cell receptor beta chain emerged from a study of monozygotic twins with inflammatory bowel disease. Each CDR3 protein gets one entry in TCRdb, which reprocessed the 5' RACE reads and gives no DNA. Here the sample table reports about 150,000 distinct CDR3 sequences. Germline assignment: CDR1 SQVTM and CDR2 ANQGSEA. The CDR3 contains 13 residues. Blood, 2.5 to 3 ml, was drawn per donor. This sequence was found in a human donor with ulcerative colitis or Crohn's disease, or a healthy co-twin of an affected twin (not recorded which). Specimen: blood. V usage is TRBV29-1 and J usage is TRBJ1-2; the TCRdb D gene call, TRBD1, has no DNA to confirm it. CDR3: CSVGQRLNYGYTF.